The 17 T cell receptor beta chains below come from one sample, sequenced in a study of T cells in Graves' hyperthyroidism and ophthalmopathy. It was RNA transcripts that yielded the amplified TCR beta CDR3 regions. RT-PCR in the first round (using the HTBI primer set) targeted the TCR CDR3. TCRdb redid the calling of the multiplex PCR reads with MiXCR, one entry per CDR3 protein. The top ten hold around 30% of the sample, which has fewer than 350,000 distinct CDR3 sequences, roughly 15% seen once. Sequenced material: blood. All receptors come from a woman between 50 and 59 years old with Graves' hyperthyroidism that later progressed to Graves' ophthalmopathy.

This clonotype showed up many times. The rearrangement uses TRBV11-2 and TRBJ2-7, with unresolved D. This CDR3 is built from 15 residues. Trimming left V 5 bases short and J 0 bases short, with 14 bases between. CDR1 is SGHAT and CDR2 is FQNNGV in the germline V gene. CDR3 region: CASSPMITSSYEQYF. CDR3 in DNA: TGTGCCAGCAGCCCGATGATCACAAGCTCCTACGAGCAGTACTTC.

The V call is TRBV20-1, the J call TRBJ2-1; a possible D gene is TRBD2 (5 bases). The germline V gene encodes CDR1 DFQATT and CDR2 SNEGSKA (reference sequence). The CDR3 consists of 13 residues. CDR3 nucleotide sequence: TGCAGGGGGTCAAGCGGAGCCTACAATGAGCAGTTCTTC. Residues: CRGSSGAYNEQFF.

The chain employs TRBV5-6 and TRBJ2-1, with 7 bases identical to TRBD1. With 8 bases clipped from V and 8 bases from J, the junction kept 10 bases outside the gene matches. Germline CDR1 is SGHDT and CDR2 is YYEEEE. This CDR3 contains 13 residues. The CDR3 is CASRDSPGDEQFF. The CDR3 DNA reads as TGTGCCAGTAGGGACAGCCCAGGGGATGAGCAGTTCTTC.

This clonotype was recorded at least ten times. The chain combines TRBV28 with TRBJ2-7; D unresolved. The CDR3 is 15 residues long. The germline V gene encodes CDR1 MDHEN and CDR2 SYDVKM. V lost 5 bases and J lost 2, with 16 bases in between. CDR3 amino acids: CASSPFGVGPYEQYF. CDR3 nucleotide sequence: TGTGCCAGCAGTCCGTTCGGCGTCGGACCCTACGAGCAGTACTTC. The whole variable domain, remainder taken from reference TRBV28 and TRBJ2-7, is DVKVTQSSRYLVKRTGEKVFLECVQDMDHENMFWYRQDPGLGLRLIYFSYDVKMKEKGDIPEGYSVSREKKERFSLILESASTNQTSMYLCASSPFGVGPYEQYFGPGTRLTVT.

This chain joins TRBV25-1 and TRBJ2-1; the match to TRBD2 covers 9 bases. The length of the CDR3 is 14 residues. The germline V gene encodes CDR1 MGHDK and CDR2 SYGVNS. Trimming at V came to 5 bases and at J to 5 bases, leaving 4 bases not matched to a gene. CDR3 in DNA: TGTGCCAGCAGTCGAGGGACTAGCAACAATGAGCAGTTCTTC. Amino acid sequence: CASSRGTSNNEQFF.

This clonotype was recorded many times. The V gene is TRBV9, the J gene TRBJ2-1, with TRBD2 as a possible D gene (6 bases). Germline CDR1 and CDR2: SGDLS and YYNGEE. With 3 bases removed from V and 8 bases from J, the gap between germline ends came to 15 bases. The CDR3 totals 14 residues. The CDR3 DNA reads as TGTGCCAGCAGCGAGGACGCGCGGGACGATGAGCAGTTCTTC. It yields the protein CASSEDARDDEQFF.

The CDR3: CASSSPLRAGETQYF. CDR3 bases: TGTGCCAGCAGCTCCCCTTTGAGGGCGGGAGAGACCCAGTACTTC. The chain employs TRBV11-2 and TRBJ2-5, with D possibly being TRBD2 (5 bases). Trimming took off 4 bases at V and 4 bases at J, with 16 bases between the two ends. The CDR3 runs to 15 residues. Per germline, CDR1 SGHAT and CDR2 FQNNGV.

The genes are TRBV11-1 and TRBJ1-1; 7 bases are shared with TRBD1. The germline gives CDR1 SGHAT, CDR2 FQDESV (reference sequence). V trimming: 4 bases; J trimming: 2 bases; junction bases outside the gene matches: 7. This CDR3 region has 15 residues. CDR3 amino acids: CASSSRQGQNTEAFF. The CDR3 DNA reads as TGTGCCAGCAGCTCAAGACAGGGTCAAAACACTGAAGCTTTCTTT.

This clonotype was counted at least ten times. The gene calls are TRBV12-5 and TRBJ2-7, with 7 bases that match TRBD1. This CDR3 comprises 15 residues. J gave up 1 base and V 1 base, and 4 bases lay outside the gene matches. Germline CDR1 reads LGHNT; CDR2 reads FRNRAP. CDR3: CASGLGTGPSYEQYF. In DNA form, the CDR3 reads TGTGCTAGTGGTTTGGGGACAGGACCTTCCTACGAGCAGTACTTC.

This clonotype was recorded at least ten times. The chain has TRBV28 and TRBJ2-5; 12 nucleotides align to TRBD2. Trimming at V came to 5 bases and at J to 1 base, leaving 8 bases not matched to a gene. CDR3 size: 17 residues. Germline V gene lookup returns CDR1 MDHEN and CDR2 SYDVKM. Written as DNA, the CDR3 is TGTGCCAGCAGTCCCCGGACTAGCGGGACACCCCAAGAGACCCAGTACTTC. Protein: CASSPRTSGTPQETQYF.

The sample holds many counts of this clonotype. CDR3 loop: CASSVQGAAISNYGYTF. The CDR3 DNA is TGTGCCAGCAGCGTACAGGGGGCCGCTATTAGTAACTATGGCTACACCTTC. The rearrangement links TRBV13 to TRBJ1-2; 9 positions agree with TRBD1. Trimming cost V 5 bases and J 1 base; bases outside gene matches: 11. This CDR3 region has 17 residues. In germline, CDR1 is PRHDT, CDR2 FYEKMQ (reference sequence).

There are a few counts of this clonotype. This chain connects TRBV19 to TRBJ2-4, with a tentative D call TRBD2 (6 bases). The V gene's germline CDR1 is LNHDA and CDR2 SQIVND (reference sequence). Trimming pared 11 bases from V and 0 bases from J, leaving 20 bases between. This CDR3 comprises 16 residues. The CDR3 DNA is TGTGCCTCTTCTAAGGGAGGATCATTAGCCAAAAACATTCAGTACTTC. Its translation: CASSKGGSLAKNIQYF.

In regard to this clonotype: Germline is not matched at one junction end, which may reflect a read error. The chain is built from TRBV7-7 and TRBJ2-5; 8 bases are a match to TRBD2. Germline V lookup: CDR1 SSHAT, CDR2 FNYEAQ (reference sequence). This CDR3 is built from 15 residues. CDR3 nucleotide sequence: TGTGCTAGCAGCGCCTCAGCGGGGGCCGGATGGACCCAGTACTTC. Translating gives CASSASAGAGWTQYF.

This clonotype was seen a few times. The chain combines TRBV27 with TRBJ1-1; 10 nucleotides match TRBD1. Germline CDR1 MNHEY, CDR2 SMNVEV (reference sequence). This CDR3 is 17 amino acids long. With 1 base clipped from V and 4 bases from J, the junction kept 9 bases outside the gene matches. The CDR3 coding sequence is TGTGCCAGCAGTTTATTAATGGCGGGGACAGGGGTCACTGAAGCTTTCTTT. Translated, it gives CASSLLMAGTGVTEAFF.

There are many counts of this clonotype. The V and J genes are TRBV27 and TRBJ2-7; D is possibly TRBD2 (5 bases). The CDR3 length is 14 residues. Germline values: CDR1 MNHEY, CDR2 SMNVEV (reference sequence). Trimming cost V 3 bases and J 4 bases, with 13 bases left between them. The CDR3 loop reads CASSFSDLRYEQYF. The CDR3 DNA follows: TGTGCCAGCAGTTTTTCGGACTTACGATACGAGCAGTACTTC.

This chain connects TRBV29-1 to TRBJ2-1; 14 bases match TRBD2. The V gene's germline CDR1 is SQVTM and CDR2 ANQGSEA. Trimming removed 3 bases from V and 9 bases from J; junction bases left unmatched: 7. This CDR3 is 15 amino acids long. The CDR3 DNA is TGCAGCGTTGACCCCGGGACTAGCGGGAGCAGTGAGCAGTTCTTC. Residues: CSVDPGTSGSSEQFF.

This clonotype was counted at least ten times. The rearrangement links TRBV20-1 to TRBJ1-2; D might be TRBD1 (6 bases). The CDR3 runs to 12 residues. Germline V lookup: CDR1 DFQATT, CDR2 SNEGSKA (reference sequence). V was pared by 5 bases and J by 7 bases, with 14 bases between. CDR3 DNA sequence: TGCAGTGCTCAAAAACAGGGTCGTGGCTACACCTTC. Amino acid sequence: CSAQKQGRGYTF.